These 16 T cell receptor beta chains were sequenced from one sample in a study of blood T cell repertoires in COVID-19. Libraries were prepared by immunoSEQ multiplex PCR; TCRdb keeps only in-frame clonotypes and omits some of them. The table includes approximately 490,000 clones, 75% to 90% detected once. What was sequenced was PBMCs or T cells enriched from blood (not recorded which). These TCRs come from a young woman who had recovered from COVID-19.

This clone was seen a single time. V gene TRBV7-7 combines with J gene TRBJ2-2; 7 nucleotides align to TRBD1. V was pared by 5 bases and J by 3 bases, with 9 bases of the junction left unmatched. The CDR3 length is 16 residues. CDR1 and CDR2 (germline): SSHAT, FNYEAQ (reference sequence). This CDR3 reads CASSPSPGQYTGELFF. CDR3 sequence (DNA): TGTGCCAGCAGCCCCTCTCCGGGACAGTACACCGGGGAGCTGTTTTTT.

The chain is built from TRBV12-3 or TRBV12-4 and TRBJ1-1; tentative D call: TRBD1 (5 bases). Trimming pared 2 bases from V and 4 bases from J, leaving 8 bases between. This CDR3 region has 13 residues. CDR3 sequence reads: CASSLRGVTEAFF. The CDR3 DNA reads as TGTGCCAGCAGTTTAAGGGGCGTCACTGAAGCTTTCTTT.

This clone was detected only once. The chain joins TRBV23-1 to TRBJ1-6; D may be TRBD1 (5 bases). Being an ORF, TRBV23-1 has a function that is uncertain. The V gene lost 9 bases and the J gene lost 4 bases, with 13 bases spanning the gap. The CDR3 is 14 amino acids. The CDR3 DNA reads TGCGCCAGAACCGACAGAGCATATAATTCACCCCTCCACTTT. It specifies CARTDRAYNSPLHF.

The rearrangement links TRBV29-1 to TRBJ1-1, with 8 bases identical to TRBD1. V gave up 7 bases and J gave up 3 bases; unmatched junction bases: 7. Germline assignment: CDR1 SQVTM and CDR2 ANQGSEA. CDR3 size: 13 residues. The CDR3 DNA reads as TGCAGCGCCGAGTCACAGGGGGACACTGAAGCTTTCTTT. Translation: CSAESQGDTEAFF.

The CDR3 spells CASSPGGEETQYF. In DNA, the CDR3 is TGTGCCAGCAGCCCCGGGGGAGAAGAGACCCAGTACTTC. The chain employs TRBV7-8 and TRBJ2-5, with D possibly TRBD2 on 6 matching bases. This CDR3 spans 13 amino acids. V dropped 5 bases and J dropped 3 bases, with 10 bases sitting between them. Germline CDR1 and CDR2: SGHVS and FQNEAQ.

The chain is built from TRBV3-1 (or the pseudogene TRBV3-2) and TRBJ2-7; 10 bases match TRBD2. J was trimmed by 4 bases and V by 0 bases; bases with no gene match: 6. The CDR3 sequence is 16 residues long. The germline CDR1 and CDR2 sequences are LGHDT and YNNKEL (reference sequence). CDR3 bases: TGTGCCAGCAGCCAAGACGTAACTAGCGGGATATACGAGCAGTACTTC. This gives the protein CASSQDVTSGIYEQYF.

This rearrangement joins TRBV11-3 to TRBJ2-3; tentative D call: TRBD1 (5 bases). The CDR3 runs to 13 residues. Germline V gene lookup returns CDR1 SGHNT and CDR2 YENEEA. Trimming shortened V by 3 bases and J by 3 bases, and 7 bases separated the two germline ends. The chain's CDR3 is CASSLGQTDTQYF. The CDR3 nucleotides are TGTGCCAGCAGCTTGGGGCAGACAGATACGCAGTATTTT.

This chain links TRBV30 with TRBJ2-7; 10 bases fit TRBD2. The CDR3 covers 15 residues. Germline values: CDR1 GTSNPN, CDR2 SVGIG (reference sequence). After removal of 4 bases from V and 3 bases from J, the junction contained 9 bases not matched to a gene. CDR3 nucleotide sequence: TGTGCCTGGATGGAGCGGGGGGGGATTATCTACGAGCAGTACTTC. Residues: CAWMERGGIIYEQYF.

The chain links TRBV7-2 to TRBJ1-5; D is unresolved. This CDR3 contains 13 residues. CDR1 SGHTA and CDR2 FQGNSA come from the germline V gene. Trimming removed 2 bases from V and 3 bases from J, with 5 bases in between. The CDR3 reads CASSLQSNQPQHF. The CDR3 coding sequence is TGTGCCAGCAGCTTACAGTCCAATCAGCCCCAGCATTTT.

As to this clone: The same CDR3 is also encoded by other DNA sequences in this sample. The chain carries TRBV28 and TRBJ1-2; tentative D call: TRBD1 (6 bases). V dropped 6 bases and J dropped 8 bases, with 10 bases sitting between them. Looked up from germline, CDR1 is MDHEN and CDR2 is SYDVKM. The CDR3 length is 11 residues. CDR3 amino acids: CASRRGGGYTF. The CDR3 nucleotides read TGTGCCAGCAGGCGGGGGGGCGGCTACACCTTC.

In this sample, this clone turned up a few times. This chain links TRBV5-8 with TRBJ2-7; D is perhaps TRBD2 (6 bases). Germline CDR1 reads SGHTS; CDR2 reads YDEGEE. V lost 0 bases to trimming and J lost 4 bases, with 11 bases between them. The CDR3 covers 14 residues. CDR3 coding DNA: TGTGCCAGCAGCTTGGGGGGGGACTCTTACGAGCAGTACTTC. Translating it yields CASSLGGDSYEQYF.

The chain employs TRBV23-1 and TRBJ1-5; 9 positions agree with TRBD1. TRBV23-1 belongs to the ORF category, with a function that is uncertain. V shed 4 bases and J 5 bases; nucleotides not matched to a gene: 6. The CDR3 totals 15 residues. CDR3 coding DNA: TGCGCCAGCAGTCTCACCCGACAGGGGGATCAGCCCCAGCATTTT. As protein: CASSLTRQGDQPQHF.

The rearrangement links TRBV2 to TRBJ1-2, with 9 bases identical to TRBD1. V lost 7 bases, J lost 6 bases, and 9 bases stayed unmatched. The CDR3 length is 14 residues. CDR1 is SNHLY, CDR2 FYNNEI, per germline. CDR3 in DNA: TGTGCCAGCATCCGGGACAGGGAGGAGAATGGCTACACCTTC. Protein: CASIRDREENGYTF.

The V call is TRBV9, the J call TRBJ2-1; 10 nucleotides match TRBD1. V gave up 4 bases and J gave up 4 bases; unmatched junction bases: 5. CDR1 SGDLS and CDR2 YYNGEE come from the germline V gene. The CDR3 totals 15 residues. The CDR3 loop reads CASSSRGQGYNEQFF. The CDR3 coding sequence is TGTGCCAGCAGCTCCAGGGGACAGGGGTACAATGAGCAGTTCTTC.

The chain combines TRBV4-1 with TRBJ1-5, with D perhaps TRBD1 (6 bases). Germline values: CDR1 MGHRA, CDR2 YSYEKL. Trimming pared 0 bases from V and 6 bases from J, leaving 9 bases between. The CDR3 runs 14 residues. As DNA, the CDR3 is TGCGCCAGCAGCCAAGACGGGGGGCGTCAGCCCCAGCATTTT. It encodes CASSQDGGRQPQHF.

V usage is TRBV4-1 and J usage is TRBJ1-4; a weak D match, TRBD1 (6 bases). The germline V gene encodes CDR1 MGHRA and CDR2 YSYEKL. With 1 base removed from V and 3 bases from J, the gap between germline ends came to 21 bases. The CDR3 sequence is 19 residues long. For the CDR3, the DNA is TGCGCCAGCAGCCAAGGCGAAGTAATCATGGGGGCGTCTAATGAAAAACTGTTTTTT. Amino acids: CASSQGEVIMGASNEKLFF.